A selection of T cell receptor beta chains follows, all from one sample in a study of OX40 agonist ivuxolimab in advanced cancers. The protocol was immunoSEQ multiplex PCR, while the TCRdb copy is restricted to in-frame clones and leaves out a portion. The sample consists of just over 20,000 clones, 87% of them appearing once. Sequenced here: CD4+ or CD8+ T cells sorted from blood, sampled in a trial of the OX40 agonist ivuxolimab. Source of these receptors: an adult with an advanced solid tumor such as melanoma, head and neck, liver or kidney cancer. CDR3s include the opening cysteine and the closing phenylalanine or tryptophan. The order of the fields is J gene, V gene, clone size, D gene, CDR3 protein, CDR3 DNA. The D gene is left open where the match is weak. Clone size is not always given. Where it is, it says once, few, many or a class for expanded clones.

TRBJ2-1	TRBV11-2	NA	TRBD2	CASSPLARGGTYNEQFF	TGTGCCAGCAGCCCATTGGCCCGGGGGGGAACCTACAATGAGCAGTTCTTC
TRBJ2-1	TRBV7-9	few	NA	CASASPILGGPSNEQFF	TGTGCCAGCGCTTCCCCAATTCTAGGGGGGCCAAGCAATGAGCAGTTCTTC
TRBJ2-4	TRBV7-9	medium-sized	NA	CASSSLLGVGSNIQYF	TGTGCCAGCAGCTCCCTCCTGGGGGTAGGCTCGAACATTCAGTACTTC
TRBJ2-3	TRBV7-8	NA	NA	CASSAEVTDTQYF	TGTGCCAGCAGCGCCGAGGTCACAGATACGCAGTATTTT
TRBJ1-1	TRBV27	NA	NA	CASSRGWEAFF	TGTGCCAGCAGCCGGGGGTGGGAAGCTTTCTTT
TRBJ1-1	TRBV19	NA	NA	CASTTGGGFTEAFF	TGTGCCAGTACCACAGGCGGGGGATTCACTGAAGCTTTCTTT
TRBJ2-7	TRBV16	once	TRBD1	CASSQSGTETYEQYF	TGTGCCAGCAGCCAATCGGGGACAGAAACCTACGAGCAGTACTTC
TRBJ1-1	TRBV4-2	NA	NA	CASSQGSGMNTEAFF	TGTGCCAGCAGCCAAGGCTCGGGTATGAACACTGAAGCTTTCTTT
TRBJ2-3	TRBV7-3	NA	NA	CASSLTPGITDTQYF	TGTGCCAGCAGCTTAACTCCGGGGATCACAGATACGCAGTATTTT
TRBJ2-3	TRBV6-4	NA	NA	CASSQGVGGADTQYF	TGTGCCAGCAGTCAGGGGGTCGGGGGGGCAGATACGCAGTATTTT
TRBJ1-2	TRBV10-3	NA	TRBD1	CAIWAGQGAKGYTF	TGTGCCATCTGGGCGGGACAGGGGGCAAAAGGCTACACCTTC
TRBJ1-2	TRBV7-8	once	NA	CASSFTAGPPDYGYTF	TGTGCCAGCAGCTTTACCGCCGGACCGCCGGACTATGGCTACACCTTC
TRBJ2-4	TRBV14	NA	NA	CASSQAAGFAKNIQYF	TGTGCCAGCAGCCAAGCGGCAGGGTTCGCCAAAAACATTCAGTACTTC
TRBJ2-2	TRBV7-9	NA	TRBD1	CASSHRDRGHTGELFF	TGTGCCAGCAGCCATCGGGACAGGGGGCACACCGGGGAGCTGTTTTTT
TRBJ1-4	TRBV11-1	NA	TRBD1	CASSLVFGGGGTNEKLFF	TGTGCCAGCAGCTTAGTCTTCGGAGGAGGGGGCACTAATGAAAAACTGTTTTTT
TRBJ1-1	TRBV11-2	NA	TRBD1	CASSPSDRGQETEAFF	TGTGCCAGCTCCCCTTCGGACAGGGGGCAGGAGACTGAAGCTTTCTTT
TRBJ2-7	TRBV11-2	NA	NA	CASSNSYEQYF	TGTGCCAGCAGCAATTCCTACGAGCAGTACTTC
TRBJ2-7	TRBV4-1	NA	NA	CASSQDGWNEQYF	TGCGCCAGCAGCCAAGATGGATGGAACGAGCAGTACTTC
TRBJ1-2	TRBV6-1	NA	NA	CASSDGTFYGYTF	TGTGCCAGCAGTGATGGGACCTTCTATGGCTACACCTTC
TRBJ2-1	TRBV5-6	NA	NA	CASSGDMGGGRLDEQFF	TGTGCCAGCAGCGGTGATATGGGGGGCGGACGTCTGGATGAGCAGTTCTTC
TRBJ2-1	TRBV14	medium-sized	TRBD1	CASSQSPGGLEFF	TGTGCCAGCAGCCAATCACCAGGGGGCCTGGAGTTCTTC
TRBJ1-1	TRBV2	few	NA	CASSESHGGDTEAFF	TGTGCCAGCAGTGAATCCCACGGCGGAGACACTGAAGCTTTCTTT
TRBJ1-1	TRBV4-3	NA	NA	CASSPGPLNTEAFF	TGCGCCAGCAGCCCGGGACCCCTAAACACTGAAGCTTTCTTT
TRBJ1-1	TRBV4-2	NA	NA	CASSPGGLEAFF	TGTGCCAGCAGCCCTGGGGGCCTGGAAGCTTTCTTT
TRBJ2-7	TRBV4-3	once	NA	CASSQDLDRRSYEQYF	TGCGCCAGCAGCCAAGATCTCGACAGACGATCTTACGAGCAGTACTTC
TRBJ1-5	TRBV6-5	NA	NA	CASSYGPGDGNQPQHF	TGTGCCAGCAGTTACGGCCCCGGAGATGGCAATCAGCCCCAGCATTTT
TRBJ1-2	TRBV27	few	NA	CASSLLPGVSLGYTF	TGTGCCAGCAGTTTATTACCAGGGGTGTCACTTGGCTACACCTTC
TRBJ2-7	TRBV15	NA	NA	CATSRGGGEQYF	TGTGCCACCAGCAGAGGGGGCGGGGAGCAGTACTTC
TRBJ1-1	TRBV28	NA	NA	CASRAREAFF	TGTGCCAGCAGGGCCAGAGAAGCTTTCTTT
TRBJ1-1	TRBV6-1	once	NA	CASSEWVTEAFF	TGTGCCAGCAGTGAATGGGTGACTGAAGCTTTCTTT
TRBJ2-1	TRBV2	NA	NA	CASSEEGLGWSYNEQFF	TGTGCCAGCAGTGAGGAGGGGTTGGGTTGGTCCTACAATGAGCAGTTCTTC
TRBJ2-5	TRBV6-6	NA	NA	CASSYSQIGVETQYF	TGTGCCAGCAGTTACAGTCAGATAGGAGTTGAGACCCAGTACTTC
TRBJ1-1	TRBV27	NA	NA	CASSLTLLNTEAFF	TGTGCCAGCAGTTTAACACTCTTGAACACTGAAGCTTTCTTT